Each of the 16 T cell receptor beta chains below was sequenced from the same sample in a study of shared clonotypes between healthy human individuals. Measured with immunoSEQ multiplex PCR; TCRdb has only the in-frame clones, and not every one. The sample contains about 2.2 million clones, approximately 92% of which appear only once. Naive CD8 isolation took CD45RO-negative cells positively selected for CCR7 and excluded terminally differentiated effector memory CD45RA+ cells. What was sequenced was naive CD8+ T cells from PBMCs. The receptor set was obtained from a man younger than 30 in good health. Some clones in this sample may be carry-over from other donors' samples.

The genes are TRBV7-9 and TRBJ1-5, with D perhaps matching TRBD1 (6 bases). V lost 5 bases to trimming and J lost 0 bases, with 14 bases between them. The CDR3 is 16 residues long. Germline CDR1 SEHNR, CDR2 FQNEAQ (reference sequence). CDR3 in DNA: TGTGCCAGCAGCCACGATACGGGGGCTAGCAATCAGCCCCAGCATTTT. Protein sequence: CASSHDTGASNQPQHF.

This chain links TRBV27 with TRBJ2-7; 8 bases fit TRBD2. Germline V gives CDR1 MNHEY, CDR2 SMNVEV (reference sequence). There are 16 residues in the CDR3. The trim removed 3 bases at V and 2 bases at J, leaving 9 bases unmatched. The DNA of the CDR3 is TGTGCCAGCAGTTTGCGGGGACTAGACGCTGCCTACGAGCAGTACTTC. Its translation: CASSLRGLDAAYEQYF.

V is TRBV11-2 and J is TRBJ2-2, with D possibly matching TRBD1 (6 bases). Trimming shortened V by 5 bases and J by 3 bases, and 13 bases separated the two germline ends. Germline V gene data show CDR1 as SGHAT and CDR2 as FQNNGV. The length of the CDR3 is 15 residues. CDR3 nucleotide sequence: TGTGCCAGCAGCAGCAGGGGCGGCGACACCGGGGAGCTGTTTTTT. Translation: CASSSRGGDTGELFF.

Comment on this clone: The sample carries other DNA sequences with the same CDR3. The CDR3 DNA reads as TGTGCCAGCAGTTACCAGGGGGCCAACACTGAAGCTTTCTTT. Translating gives CASSYQGANTEAFF. The V gene is TRBV6-5, the J gene TRBJ1-1, with 8 bases that match TRBD1. Germline V gene data show CDR1 as MNHEY and CDR2 as SVGAGI. The junction had 1 base not matched to a gene; V was cut back by 2 bases and J by 2 bases. There are 14 residues in the CDR3.

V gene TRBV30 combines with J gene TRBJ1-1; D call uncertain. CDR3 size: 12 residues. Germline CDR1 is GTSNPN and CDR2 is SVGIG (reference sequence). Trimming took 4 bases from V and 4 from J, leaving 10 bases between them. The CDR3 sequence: CAWTPMGTEAFF. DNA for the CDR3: TGTGCCTGGACTCCAATGGGCACTGAAGCTTTCTTT.

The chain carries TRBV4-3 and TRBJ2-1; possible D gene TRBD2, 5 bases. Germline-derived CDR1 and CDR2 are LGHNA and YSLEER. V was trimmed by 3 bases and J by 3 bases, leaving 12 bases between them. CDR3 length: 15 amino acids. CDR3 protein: CASSQEADLYNEQFF. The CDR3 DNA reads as TGCGCCAGCAGCCAGGAAGCGGACCTCTACAATGAGCAGTTCTTC.

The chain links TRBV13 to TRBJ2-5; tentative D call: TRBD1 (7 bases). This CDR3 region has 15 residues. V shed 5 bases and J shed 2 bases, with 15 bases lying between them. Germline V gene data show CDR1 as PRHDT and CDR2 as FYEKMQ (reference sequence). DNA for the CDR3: TGTGCCAGCAGCCCACCAGGGGGGAGTCAAGAGACCCAGTACTTC. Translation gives CASSPPGGSQETQYF.

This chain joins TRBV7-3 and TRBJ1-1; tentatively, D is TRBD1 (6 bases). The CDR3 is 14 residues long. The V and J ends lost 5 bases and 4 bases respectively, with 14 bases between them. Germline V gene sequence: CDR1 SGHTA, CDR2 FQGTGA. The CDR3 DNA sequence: TGTGCCAGCAGCGGCTCGCAGGGGATCACTGAAGCTTTCTTT. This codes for CASSGSQGITEAFF.

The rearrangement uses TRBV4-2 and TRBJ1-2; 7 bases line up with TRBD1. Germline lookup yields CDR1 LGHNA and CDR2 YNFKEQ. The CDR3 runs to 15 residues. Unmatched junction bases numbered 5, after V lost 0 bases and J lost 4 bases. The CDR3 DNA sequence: TGTGCCAGCAGCCAAGAATCGGGGGACAGCTATGGCTACACCTTC. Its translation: CASSQESGDSYGYTF.

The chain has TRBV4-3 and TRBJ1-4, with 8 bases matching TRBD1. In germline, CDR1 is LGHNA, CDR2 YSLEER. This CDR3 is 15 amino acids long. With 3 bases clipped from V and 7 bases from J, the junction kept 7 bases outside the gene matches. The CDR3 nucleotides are TGCGCCAGCAGCCACGGGACAGGTCCCCTTGAAAAACTGTTTTTT. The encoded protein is CASSHGTGPLEKLFF.

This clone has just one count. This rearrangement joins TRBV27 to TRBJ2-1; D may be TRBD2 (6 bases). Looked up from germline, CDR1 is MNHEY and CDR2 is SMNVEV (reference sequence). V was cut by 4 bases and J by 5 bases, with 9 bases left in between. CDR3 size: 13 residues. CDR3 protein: CASSSLADNEQFF. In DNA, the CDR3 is TGTGCCAGCAGTTCATTAGCGGACAATGAGCAGTTCTTC.

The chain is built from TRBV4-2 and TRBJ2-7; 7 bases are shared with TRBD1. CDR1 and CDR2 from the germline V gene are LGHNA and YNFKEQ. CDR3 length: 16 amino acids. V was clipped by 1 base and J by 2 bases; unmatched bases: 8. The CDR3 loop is CASSQGTGTATYEQYF. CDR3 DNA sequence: TGTGCCAGCAGCCAAGGTACCGGGACAGCAACCTACGAGCAGTACTTC.

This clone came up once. CDR3 region: CASSVAGAQGNTIYF. The CDR3 coding sequence is TGTGCCAGCAGCGTAGCAGGGGCTCAAGGAAACACCATATATTTT. The chain uses TRBV9 and TRBJ1-3; tentative D call: TRBD1 (6 bases). CDR3 size: 15 residues. Deletions cut 0 bases from V and 4 bases from J, with 11 bases between. In germline, CDR1 is SGDLS, CDR2 YYNGEE.

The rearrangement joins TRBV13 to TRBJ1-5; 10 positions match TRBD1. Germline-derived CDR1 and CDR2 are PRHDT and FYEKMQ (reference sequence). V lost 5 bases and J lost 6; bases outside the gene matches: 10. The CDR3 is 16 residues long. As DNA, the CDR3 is TGTGCCAGCAGCACCCGGGACAGGGGAAAAAGTCAGCCCCAGCATTTT. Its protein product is CASSTRDRGKSQPQHF.

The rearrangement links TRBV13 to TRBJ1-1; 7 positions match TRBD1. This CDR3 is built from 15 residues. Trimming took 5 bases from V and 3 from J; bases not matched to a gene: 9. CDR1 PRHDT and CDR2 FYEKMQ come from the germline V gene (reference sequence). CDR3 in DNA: TGTGCCAGCAGCCCCAAGGAGGGGGCTGACACTGAAGCTTTCTTT. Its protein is CASSPKEGADTEAFF.

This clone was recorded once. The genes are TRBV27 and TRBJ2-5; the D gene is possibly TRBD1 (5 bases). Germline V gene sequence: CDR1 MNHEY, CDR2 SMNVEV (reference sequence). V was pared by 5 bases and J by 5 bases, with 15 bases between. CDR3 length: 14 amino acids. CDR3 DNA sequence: TGTGCCAGCAGTACGACAGTGGACGACGAGACCCAGTACTTC. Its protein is CASSTTVDDETQYF.